Presented here are 12 T cell receptor beta chains from one specimen sequenced in a study of blood T cells in healthy people across ages. Using a J-beta primer mix together with a sample-barcoded 5' primer, a second PCR was run for roughly 6 to 11 cycles. TCRdb passed the 5' RACE reads through MiXCR, listing each CDR3 protein once. Found here are 1.2 million to 1.5 million distinct CDR3 sequences, roughly 40% of them singletons; the top ten hold roughly 7.9%. The sequenced sample was blood. Source of these receptors: a woman under 30 in good health.

This chain's CDR3 is CASLGVTGSGGELFF. CDR3 DNA: TGCGCCAGCCTTGGGGTCACAGGGAGCGGCGGGGAGCTGTTTTTT. The chain joins TRBV5-1 to TRBJ2-2; D possibly corresponds to TRBD1 (6 bases). The CDR3 totals 15 residues. Between the trimmed V and J ends, which lost 7 bases and 7 bases, there was a span of 20 bases. Per germline, CDR1 SGHRS and CDR2 YFSETQ.

The chain recombines TRBV4-1 with TRBJ1-1, with D possibly TRBD1 on 6 matching bases. Germline V gene data show CDR1 as MGHRA and CDR2 as YSYEKL. The germline V and J ends were trimmed by 7 bases and 1 base, with 19 bases remaining between them. This CDR3 has 16 residues. The CDR3 bases are TGCGCCAGCACCTTATTTCCCGGGGGCGAGAACACTGAAGCTTTCTTT. Translating it yields CASTLFPGGENTEAFF.

The CDR3 DNA is TGTGCCAGCAGCCCTGTGACCAACGCAGATACGCAGTATTTT. It codes for CASSPVTNADTQYF. The chain couples TRBV12-3 or TRBV12-4 to TRBJ2-3; D call uncertain. Trimming took 6 bases from V and 4 from J, leaving 14 bases between them. The CDR3 is 14 amino acids.

The chain uses TRBV5-1 and TRBJ2-3; D is perhaps TRBD2 (5 bases). V lost 1 base, J lost 0 bases, and 12 bases lay in between. CDR1 is SGHRS and CDR2 is YFSETQ in the germline V gene. This CDR3 contains 16 residues. This chain's CDR3 is CASSLTRGLSTDTQYF. The CDR3 region has the DNA TGCGCCAGCAGCTTGACTCGGGGTCTCAGCACAGATACGCAGTATTTT.

The rearrangement links TRBV18 to TRBJ1-2; 10 positions match TRBD1. The CDR3 is 15 amino acids. Germline trimming cut 7 bases from V and 3 bases from J; bases unmatched to any gene: 8. Per the germline V gene, CDR1 is KGHSH and CDR2 is LQKENI. The CDR3 reads CASLPPGQGYYGYTF. Here the CDR3 DNA reads TGTGCCAGCTTACCCCCGGGACAGGGGTACTATGGCTACACCTTC.

This clonotype showed up just a few times. This chain uses TRBV5-1 with TRBJ2-1; D gene ambiguous. The end of the DNA fits TRBJ2-7 better, so the J call may be wrong. This CDR3 region has 14 residues. CDR1 is SGHRS, CDR2 YFSETQ, per germline. CDR3 in DNA: TGCGCCAGCAGCACGGACCCTTCCTACAATGAGCAGTACTTC. It yields the protein CASSTDPSYNEQYF.

Only a few counts were recorded for this clonotype. The CDR3 protein is CASRALGLEPQHF. The CDR3 DNA follows: TGTGCCAGCAGGGCTCTGGGCTTGGAGCCCCAGCATTTT. This chain uses TRBV10-3 with TRBJ1-5; possibly TRBD1 for D (5 bases). Trimming removed 10 bases at V and 8 bases at J, with 18 bases between. Germline CDR1 is ENHRY and CDR2 is SYGVKD. This CDR3 contains 13 residues.

This chain joins TRBV6-1 and TRBJ1-5; a possible D gene is TRBD1 (5 bases). V was clipped by 8 bases and J by 1 base, with 15 bases between them. The CDR3 has 15 amino acids. The germline V gene has CDR1 MNHNS and CDR2 SASEGT. The CDR3 DNA sequence: TGTGCCAGCGGTCCGGGGGAGGGGAGCAATCAGCCCCAGCATTTT. It yields the protein CASGPGEGSNQPQHF.

The chain employs TRBV2 and TRBJ2-7; 10 nucleotides match TRBD2. With V trimmed by 8 bases and J by 5 bases, 15 bases remained unmatched. CDR1 is SNHLY, CDR2 FYNNEI, per germline. The CDR3 is 16 amino acids. The CDR3 is CASGGGLASSSDEQYF. In nucleotides, the CDR3 is TGTGCCAGCGGAGGGGGACTAGCGTCCTCGTCCGACGAGCAGTACTTC.

The chain carries TRBV25-1 and TRBJ2-5; 10 bases match TRBD2. CDR1 is MGHDK, CDR2 SYGVNS, per germline. The CDR3 totals 17 residues. Unmatched junction bases numbered 8, after V lost 0 bases and J lost 4 bases. CDR3 DNA: TGTGCCAGCAGTGAATATCGAGCGGGGGGGCCTGTAGAGACCCAGTACTTC. Protein product: CASSEYRAGGPVETQYF.

The gene calls are TRBV10-3 and TRBJ2-1; D tentatively reads TRBD1 or TRBD2 (7 bases each). Germline V CDR1 and CDR2: ENHRY, SYGVKD. V was trimmed by 11 bases and J by 10 bases, leaving 18 bases between them. The CDR3 totals 12 residues. For the CDR3, the DNA is TGTGCCGCCGACGCGGGGGACAGAGAGCAGTTCTTC. Translating gives CAADAGDREQFF.

This chain joins TRBV12-3 or TRBV12-4 and TRBJ2-5; the match to TRBD1 covers 7 bases. The CDR3 length is 16 residues. V lost 6 bases to trimming and J lost 11 bases; unmatched junction nucleotides: 21. The DNA of the CDR3 is TGTGCCAGCAGCCCAACCTCTAGGGGGCGGTCGGGTGAGCAGTACTTC. Translated, it gives CASSPTSRGRSGEQYF.